The 32 T cell receptor beta chains below all came from one sample that was sequenced in a study of cytomegalovirus exposure and HLA in healthy donors. Both 60 Vbeta primers and 13 Jbeta primers went into the PCR. Sequencing used immunoSEQ multiplex PCR; TCRdb keeps in-frame clones, though not all of them. The sample includes 100,000 to 150,000 clones, about 70% seen only once; the top ten take approximately 2%. The material sequenced was PBMCs. These receptors were taken from a woman aged 40 to 50 in good health and CMV-seropositive.

In its sample, this clone was seen once. The rearrangement uses TRBV6-5 and TRBJ2-5; D is unresolved. Trimming shortened V by 6 bases and J by 4 bases, and 6 bases separated the two germline ends. The length of the CDR3 is 11 residues. The V gene's germline CDR1 is MNHEY and CDR2 SVGAGI. The CDR3 protein is CASRRRETQYF. Written as DNA, the CDR3 is TGTGCCAGCAGGAGGCGAGAGACCCAGTACTTC.

The J gene is TRBJ2-3, the V gene TRBV5-1, with TRBD2 identical over 8 bases. The CDR3 sequence is 15 residues long. V lost 2 bases, J lost 2 bases, and 4 bases stayed unmatched. CDR1 is SGHRS and CDR2 is YFSETQ in the germline V gene. CDR3 bases: TGCGCCAGCAGCTTTTCTAGCGGGTACACAGATACGCAGTATTTT. Amino acid sequence: CASSFSSGYTDTQYF.

This clone came up once. V usage is TRBV7-6 and J usage is TRBJ2-1; 11 bases map to TRBD1. The germline gives CDR1 SGHVS, CDR2 FNYEAQ. Trimming at V came to 5 bases and at J to 3 bases, leaving 3 bases not matched to a gene. There are 15 residues in the CDR3. Here the CDR3 reads CASSRTGGFYNEQFF. The CDR3 DNA reads TGTGCCAGCAGCCGGACAGGGGGCTTCTACAATGAGCAGTTCTTC. Full variable domain (rest looked up from reference TRBV7-6 and TRBJ2-1): GAGVSQSPRYKVTKRGQDVALRCDPISGHVSLYWYRQALGQGPEFLTYFNYEAQQDKSGLPNDRFSAERPEGSISTLTIQRTEQRDSAMYRCASSRTGGFYNEQFFGPGTRLTVL.

This clone was observed a handful of times. This rearrangement joins TRBV27 to TRBJ2-7; the D is unclear. This CDR3 has 11 amino acids. Germline-derived CDR1 and CDR2 are MNHEY and SMNVEV (reference sequence). Trimming removed 5 bases from V and 5 bases from J, with 7 bases in between. DNA for the CDR3: TGTGCCAGCAGTAACTATGACGAGCAGTACTTC. Amino acid sequence: CASSNYDEQYF.

The chain uses TRBV2 and TRBJ1-1; D is undetermined. Trimming removed 3 bases from V and 5 bases from J, with 13 bases in between. Germline lookup yields CDR1 SNHLY and CDR2 FYNNEI. This CDR3 has 14 residues. The CDR3 reads CASSEREGGTEAFF. For the CDR3, the DNA is TGTGCCAGCAGTGAGAGGGAGGGCGGAACTGAAGCTTTCTTT.

V usage is TRBV28 and J usage is TRBJ1-6, with 11 bases matching TRBD1. The V gene's germline CDR1 is MDHEN and CDR2 SYDVKM. V dropped 8 bases and J dropped 2; count of bases not matched to a gene: 8. This CDR3 is 17 amino acids long. The CDR3: CASHGWTGGTYNSPLHF. The DNA for the CDR3 is TGTGCCAGCCATGGCTGGACAGGGGGCACCTATAATTCACCCCTCCACTTT.

This clone has a single count. This chain uses TRBV7-9 with TRBJ2-7; 14 bases align to TRBD2. J was trimmed by 7 bases and V by 2 bases; bases with no gene match: 10. Per the germline V gene, CDR1 is SEHNR and CDR2 is FQNEAQ (reference sequence). The CDR3 is made up of 17 amino acids. The CDR3, as DNA: TGTGCCAGCAGCTTACTCTCGACTAGCGGGGGGGCAGAAGAGCAGTACTTC. This translates into CASSLLSTSGGAEEQYF.

This rearrangement joins TRBV15 to TRBJ2-3; D gene uncertain. This CDR3 region has 15 residues. Germline V gene data show CDR1 as LNHNV and CDR2 as YYDKDF (reference sequence). The ends were cut back, 1 base at V and 4 bases at J, with 12 bases in the middle. The CDR3 nucleotides are TGTGCCACCAGCAGAGGGAACGTCAGGTCAGATACGCAGTATTTT. Its translation: CATSRGNVRSDTQYF.

Notes on this clone: Its ends do not fully match the called genes, so a read error is possible. This sequence joins TRBV6-6 and TRBJ2-7; D is possibly TRBD2 (7 bases). CDR1 and CDR2 from the germline V gene are MNHNY and SVGAGI (reference sequence). The CDR3 runs to 15 residues. CDR3 coding DNA: TGTGCCAGCAGTTACAGGGGGGGATTGGACTACGAGCGGTACTTC. Translated: CASSYRGGLDYERYF.

This clone has more than one count but fewer than ten. The chain links TRBV4-1 to TRBJ1-2, with 9 bases that match TRBD1. The CDR3 has 16 amino acids. Germline V gene data show CDR1 as MGHRA and CDR2 as YSYEKL. The trim removed 1 base at V and 3 bases at J, leaving 6 bases unmatched. CDR3 nucleotides: TGCGCCAGCAGCCAAGCTGGACAGGGGATCGACTATGGCTACACCTTC. Translating gives CASSQAGQGIDYGYTF.

This clone occurred once. The rearrangement links TRBV6-5 to TRBJ2-2; TRBD1 matches at 9 bases. Per the germline V gene, CDR1 is MNHEY and CDR2 is SVGAGI. CDR3 size: 16 residues. V gave up 1 base and J gave up 0 bases; unmatched junction bases: 0. The CDR3 DNA reads TGTGCCAGCAGTTACTGGACAGGGGCGAACACCGGGGAGCTGTTTTTT. Its protein is CASSYWTGANTGELFF.

This chain joins TRBV6-5 and TRBJ1-5, with 8 nucleotides matching TRBD1. V shed 4 bases and J 5 bases; nucleotides not matched to a gene: 4. Germline CDR1 is MNHEY and CDR2 is SVGAGI. The CDR3 is made up of 14 amino acids. The CDR3 nucleotides read TGTGCCAGCAGTTTTGGACAGGGTCATCAGCCCCAGCATTTT. It yields the protein CASSFGQGHQPQHF.

This chain links TRBV9 with TRBJ2-3; D might be TRBD1 (5 bases). Looked up from germline, CDR1 is SGDLS and CDR2 is YYNGEE. This CDR3 contains 15 residues. Trimming shortened V by 0 bases and J by 2 bases, and 10 bases separated the two germline ends. CDR3 residues: CASSVGEGATDTQYF. The CDR3 coding sequence is TGTGCCAGCAGCGTAGGGGAAGGGGCCACAGATACGCAGTATTTT.

This clone appeared a few times. The rearrangement joins TRBV5-1 to TRBJ1-6; a weak D match, TRBD1 (6 bases). In germline, CDR1 is SGHRS, CDR2 YFSETQ. V shed 4 bases and J shed 7 bases, with 12 bases lying between them. The CDR3 runs to 14 residues. CDR3 nucleotides: TGCGCCAGCAGCGAGGGAGGGGGAAATTCACCCCTCCACTTT. Translating gives CASSEGGGNSPLHF.

The CDR3 protein is CASSLRRTLNNEQFF. DNA for the CDR3: TGTGCCAGCAGCTTGCGGCGGACTCTGAACAATGAGCAGTTCTTC. The chain recombines TRBV5-6 with TRBJ2-1; a possible D gene is TRBD2 (5 bases). Germline V gene lookup returns CDR1 SGHDT and CDR2 YYEEEE. The V end was cut by 1 base, the J end by 5 bases, with 13 bases between. The CDR3 runs to 15 residues.

The chain couples TRBV7-2 to TRBJ2-1; 13 nucleotides agree with TRBD2. This CDR3 is 16 amino acids long. The junction had 4 bases not matched to a gene; V was cut back by 5 bases and J by 3 bases. CDR1 SGHTA and CDR2 FQGNSA come from the germline V gene. In nucleotides, the CDR3 is TGTGCCAGCAGCCGGGGACTAGCGGGAATCTACAATGAGCAGTTCTTC. It yields the protein CASSRGLAGIYNEQFF.

This chain connects TRBV6-1 to TRBJ2-7, with 7 bases fitting TRBD1. This CDR3 comprises 13 residues. V gave up 7 bases and J gave up 2 bases; unmatched junction bases: 5. Germline V gives CDR1 MNHNS, CDR2 SASEGT. As DNA, the CDR3 is TGTGCCAGCACCGGGACAGATACCTACGAGCAGTACTTC. Protein product: CASTGTDTYEQYF.

The CDR3: CASRPRTSGSGEQYF. CDR3 nucleotide sequence: TGTGCCAGCAGACCCAGGACTAGCGGGAGCGGCGAGCAGTACTTC. This sequence joins TRBV6-6 and TRBJ2-7, with 13 nucleotides matching TRBD2. CDR1 and CDR2 from the germline V gene are MNHNY and SVGAGI (reference sequence). The CDR3 length is 15 residues. With 6 bases clipped from V and 6 bases from J, the junction kept 8 bases outside the gene matches.

Concerning this clone: Other DNA sequences in this sample translate to the same CDR3. The V and J genes are TRBV7-3 and TRBJ2-3, with D perhaps TRBD1 (6 bases). V lost 0 bases and J lost 6, with 7 bases in between. The germline gives CDR1 SGHTA, CDR2 FQGTGA. The CDR3 length is 13 residues. The CDR3 sequence is CASSLTGADTQYF. CDR3 sequence (DNA): TGTGCCAGCAGCTTAACGGGGGCGGATACGCAGTATTTT.

The chain joins TRBV19 to TRBJ1-1; 8 bases fit TRBD1. V dropped 5 bases and J dropped 1; count of bases not matched to a gene: 3. This CDR3 has 14 amino acids. Looked up from germline, CDR1 is LNHDA and CDR2 is SQIVND (reference sequence). The CDR3 region has the DNA TGTGCCAGTAGTTCGACAGGGGCGAACACTGAAGCTTTCTTT. This translates into CASSSTGANTEAFF. Full variable domain (missing parts from reference TRBV19 and TRBJ1-1): DGGITQSPKYLFRKEGQNVTLSCEQNLNHDAMYWYRQDPGQGLRLIYYSQIVNDFQKGDIAEGYSVSREKKESFPLTVTSAQKNPTAFYLCASSSTGANTEAFFGQGTRLTVV.

The chain combines TRBV7-2 with TRBJ1-1; D is possibly TRBD1 (5 bases). The germline V gene encodes CDR1 SGHTA and CDR2 FQGNSA. Trimming removed 5 bases at V and 1 base at J, with 11 bases between. There are 14 residues in the CDR3. Here the CDR3 reads CASSPRQSNTEAFF. The CDR3 DNA reads as TGTGCCAGCAGCCCTCGACAGTCGAACACTGAAGCTTTCTTT.

This clone has just a few counts. The chain combines TRBV6-6 with TRBJ1-1; D call uncertain. The ends were cut back, 5 bases at V and 1 base at J, with 11 bases in the middle. The germline CDR1 and CDR2 sequences are MNHNY and SVGAGI (reference sequence). This CDR3 spans 14 amino acids. Written as DNA, the CDR3 is TGTGCCAGCAGTGCCTCAGGTGGGAACACTGAAGCTTTCTTT. This codes for CASSASGGNTEAFF.

This chain connects TRBV13 to TRBJ2-7, with 11 bases aligning to TRBD2. This CDR3 contains 18 residues. The ends lost 0 bases at V and 2 bases at J; junction bases unmatched: 9. The germline CDR1 and CDR2 sequences are PRHDT and FYEKMQ (reference sequence). The CDR3: CASSLGLFSGGAAYEQYF. In DNA form, the CDR3 reads TGTGCCAGCAGCTTAGGCCTATTTAGCGGGGGGGCAGCCTACGAGCAGTACTTC.

The chain has TRBV30 and TRBJ1-1, with D possibly TRBD1 on 6 matching bases. Deletions cut 4 bases from V and 4 bases from J, with 13 bases between. The CDR3 has 13 amino acids. Germline-derived CDR1 and CDR2 are GTSNPN and SVGIG (reference sequence). CDR3 residues: CAWNKGGGTEAFF. CDR3 in DNA: TGTGCCTGGAATAAAGGGGGGGGCACTGAAGCTTTCTTT. Complete variable domain (other parts from reference TRBV30 and TRBJ1-1): SQTIHQWPATLVQPVGSPLSLECTVEGTSNPNLYWYRQAAGRGLQLLFYSVGIGQISSEVPQNLSASRPQDRQFILSSKKLLLSDSGFYLCAWNKGGGTEAFFGQGTRLTVV.

The CDR3 DNA is TGTGCCAGTAGTATTAAGAACAGGGCGACAACTAATGAAAAACTGTTTTTT. Encoded protein: CASSIKNRATTNEKLFF. This sequence joins TRBV19 and TRBJ1-4; D might be TRBD1 (6 bases). The CDR3 is made up of 17 amino acids. V shed 3 bases and J shed 0 bases, with 14 bases lying between them. Germline-derived CDR1 and CDR2 are LNHDA and SQIVND (reference sequence).

V usage is TRBV19 and J usage is TRBJ2-2; the match to TRBD1 covers 7 bases. V was pared by 8 bases and J by 1 base, with 7 bases of the junction left unmatched. This CDR3 comprises 15 residues. CDR1 and CDR2 (germline): LNHDA, SQIVND (reference sequence). CDR3 bases: TGTGCCAGTCTCCCCCGACAGGGGAACACCGGGGAGCTGTTTTTT. Amino acids: CASLPRQGNTGELFF.

The rearrangement joins TRBV28 to TRBJ1-4; the D gene is possibly TRBD1 (5 bases). The CDR3 has 13 amino acids. Germline values: CDR1 MDHEN, CDR2 SYDVKM. Between the trimmed V and J ends, which lost 5 bases and 8 bases, there was a span of 12 bases. The CDR3 sequence is CASSLRVREKLFF. The CDR3 DNA follows: TGTGCCAGCAGTCTCAGGGTGCGGGAAAAACTGTTTTTT.

V and J are TRBV28 and TRBJ1-1, with TRBD1 matching 11 bases. The V and J ends lost 8 bases and 5 bases, in that order; junction bases with no gene match: 10. This CDR3 contains 15 residues. The germline V gene encodes CDR1 MDHEN and CDR2 SYDVKM. This chain's CDR3 is CASGRVGTGGTEAFF. The CDR3 nucleotides read TGTGCCAGCGGGAGAGTCGGGACAGGGGGTACTGAAGCTTTCTTT.

As regards this clone: In the same sample, other DNA sequences code for this CDR3. The genes are TRBV5-4 and TRBJ2-2; perhaps TRBD1 as D (5 bases). The V gene's germline CDR1 is SGHNT and CDR2 YYREEE (reference sequence). CDR3 size: 14 residues. With 2 bases removed from V and 1 base from J, the gap between germline ends came to 6 bases. CDR3 loop: CASSLDRNTGELFF. For the CDR3, the DNA is TGTGCCAGCAGCTTAGACAGGAACACCGGGGAGCTGTTTTTT.

The rearrangement joins TRBV5-1 to TRBJ2-7; 10 bases are shared with TRBD1. Trimming took 4 bases from V and 5 from J; bases not matched to a gene: 9. The CDR3 runs 15 residues. Germline-derived CDR1 and CDR2 are SGHRS and YFSETQ. The CDR3 is CASSLPGTGENEQYF. In DNA form, the CDR3 reads TGCGCCAGCAGCCTTCCCGGGACAGGGGAAAACGAGCAGTACTTC.

In its sample, this clone was seen a few times. J is TRBJ2-7 and V is TRBV6-5, with 12 bases matching TRBD2. Germline V gives CDR1 MNHEY, CDR2 SVGAGI. This CDR3 comprises 14 residues. V shed 7 bases and J 4 bases; nucleotides not matched to a gene: 5. The CDR3 sequence: CASKGTSGRYEQYF. The CDR3 coding sequence is TGTGCCAGCAAGGGAACTAGCGGGAGGTACGAGCAGTACTTC.

The DNA for the CDR3 is TGTGCCAGCAGTTTAGGAGGGATGGGGAACTATGGCTACACCTTC. It specifies CASSLGGMGNYGYTF. The rearrangement uses TRBV27 and TRBJ1-2; no definite D call. V shed 2 bases and J shed 2 bases, with 12 bases lying between them. The CDR3 spans 15 residues. Germline V gives CDR1 MNHEY, CDR2 SMNVEV (reference sequence).